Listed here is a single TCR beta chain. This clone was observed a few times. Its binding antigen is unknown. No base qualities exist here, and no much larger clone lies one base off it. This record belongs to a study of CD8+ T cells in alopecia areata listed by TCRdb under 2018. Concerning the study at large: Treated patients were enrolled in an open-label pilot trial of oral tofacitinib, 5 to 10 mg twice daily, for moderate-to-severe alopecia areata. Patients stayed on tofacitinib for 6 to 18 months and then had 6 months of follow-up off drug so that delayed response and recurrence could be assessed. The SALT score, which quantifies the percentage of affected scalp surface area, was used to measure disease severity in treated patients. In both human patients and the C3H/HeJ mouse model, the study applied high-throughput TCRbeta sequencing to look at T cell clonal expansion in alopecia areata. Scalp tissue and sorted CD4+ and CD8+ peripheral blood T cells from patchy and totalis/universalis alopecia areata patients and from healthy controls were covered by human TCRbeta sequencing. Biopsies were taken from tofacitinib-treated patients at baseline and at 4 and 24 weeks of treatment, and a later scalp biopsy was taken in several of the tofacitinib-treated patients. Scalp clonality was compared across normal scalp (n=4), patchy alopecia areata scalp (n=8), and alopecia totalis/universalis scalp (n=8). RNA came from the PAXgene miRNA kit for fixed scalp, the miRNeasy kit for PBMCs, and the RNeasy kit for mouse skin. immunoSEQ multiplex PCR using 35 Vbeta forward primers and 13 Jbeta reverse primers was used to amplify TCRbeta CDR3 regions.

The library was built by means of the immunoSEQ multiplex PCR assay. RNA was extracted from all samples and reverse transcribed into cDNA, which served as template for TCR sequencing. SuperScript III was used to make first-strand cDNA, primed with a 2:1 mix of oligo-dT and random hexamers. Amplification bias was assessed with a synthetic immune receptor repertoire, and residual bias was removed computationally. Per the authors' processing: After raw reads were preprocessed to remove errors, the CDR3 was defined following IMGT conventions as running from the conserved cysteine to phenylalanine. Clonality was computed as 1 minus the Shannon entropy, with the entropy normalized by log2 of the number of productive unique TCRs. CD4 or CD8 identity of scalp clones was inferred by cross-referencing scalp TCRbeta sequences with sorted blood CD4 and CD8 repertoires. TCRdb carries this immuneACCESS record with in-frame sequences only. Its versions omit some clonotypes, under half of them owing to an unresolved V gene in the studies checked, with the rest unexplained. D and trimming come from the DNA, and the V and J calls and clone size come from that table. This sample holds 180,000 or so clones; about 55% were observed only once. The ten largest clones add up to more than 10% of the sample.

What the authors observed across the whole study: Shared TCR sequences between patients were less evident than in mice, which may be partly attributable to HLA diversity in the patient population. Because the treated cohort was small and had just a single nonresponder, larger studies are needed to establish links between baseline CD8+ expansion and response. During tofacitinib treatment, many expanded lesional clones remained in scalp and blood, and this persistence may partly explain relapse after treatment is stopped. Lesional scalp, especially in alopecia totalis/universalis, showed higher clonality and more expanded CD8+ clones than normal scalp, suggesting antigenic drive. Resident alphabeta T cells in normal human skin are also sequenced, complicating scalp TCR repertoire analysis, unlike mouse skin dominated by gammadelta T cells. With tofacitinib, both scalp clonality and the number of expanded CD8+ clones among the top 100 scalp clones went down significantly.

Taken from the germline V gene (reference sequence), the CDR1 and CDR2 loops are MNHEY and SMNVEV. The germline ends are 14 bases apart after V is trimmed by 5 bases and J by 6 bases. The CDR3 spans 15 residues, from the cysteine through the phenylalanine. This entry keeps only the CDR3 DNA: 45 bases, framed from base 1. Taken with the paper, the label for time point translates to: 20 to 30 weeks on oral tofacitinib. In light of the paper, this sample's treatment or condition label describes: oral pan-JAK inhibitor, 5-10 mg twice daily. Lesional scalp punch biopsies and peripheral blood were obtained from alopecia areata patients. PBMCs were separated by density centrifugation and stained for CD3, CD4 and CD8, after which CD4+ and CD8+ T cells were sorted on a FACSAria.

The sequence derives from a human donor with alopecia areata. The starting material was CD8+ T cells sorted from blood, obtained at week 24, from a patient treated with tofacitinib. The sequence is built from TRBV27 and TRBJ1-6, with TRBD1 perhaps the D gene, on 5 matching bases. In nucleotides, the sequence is TGTGCCAGCAGTCCAAACAGGAGGCCTAATTCACCCCTCCACTTT. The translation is CASSPNRRPNSPLHF.